Presented here are 7 T cell receptor beta chains from one specimen sequenced in a study of cytomegalovirus exposure and HLA in healthy donors. PCR involved 60 Vbeta and 13 Jbeta primers. The protocol was immunoSEQ multiplex PCR, while the TCRdb copy is restricted to in-frame clones and leaves out a portion. The data show 90,000 to 100,000 clones, about 74% seen once. Sequenced sample: PBMCs. Source of these receptors: a female donor in good health and CMV-seronegative.

The DNA for the CDR3 is TGCAGCGTTGAGGGACTAGCGGAGAGCTACAATGAGCAGTTCTTC. Its protein product is CSVEGLAESYNEQFF. The rearrangement uses TRBV29-1 and TRBJ2-1, with 11 bases matching TRBD2. There are 15 residues in the CDR3. CDR1 and CDR2 (germline): SQVTM, ANQGSEA. V was pared by 3 bases and J by 3 bases, with 4 bases of the junction left unmatched.

The sample holds a few counts of this clone. V gene TRBV29-1 combines with J gene TRBJ2-2, with 8 positions matching TRBD1. The CDR3 has 14 amino acids. Looked up from germline, CDR1 is SQVTM and CDR2 is ANQGSEA. Trimming removed 6 bases from V and 6 bases from J; junction bases left unmatched: 9. The CDR3 coding sequence is TGCAGCGTGGCCGGACAGGGAAGGGCCGGGGAGCTGTTTTTT. Amino acid sequence: CSVAGQGRAGELFF.

The chain joins TRBV11-2 to TRBJ2-5; D may be TRBD1 (6 bases). Trimming pared 3 bases from V and 5 bases from J, leaving 16 bases between. The CDR3 spans 15 residues. Germline V gene data show CDR1 as SGHAT and CDR2 as FQNNGV. In nucleotides, the CDR3 is TGTGCCAGCAGCTTTACAGGGCCTACCGGGGAGACCCAGTACTTC. It translates to CASSFTGPTGETQYF.

This clone has only one observation. CDR3 region: CASSIWSLSSPLHF. CDR3 sequence (DNA): TGTGCCAGTAGTATTTGGAGTTTGAGTTCACCCCTCCACTTT. The chain recombines TRBV19 with TRBJ1-6; D gene unclear. Germline values: CDR1 LNHDA, CDR2 SQIVND (reference sequence). This CDR3 spans 14 amino acids. The V end was cut by 3 bases, the J end by 9 bases, with 12 bases between.

This chain connects TRBV27 to TRBJ2-7; maybe TRBD1 (6 bases). Trimming left V 1 base short and J 5 bases short, with 12 bases between. There are 14 residues in the CDR3. The germline V gene has CDR1 MNHEY and CDR2 SMNVEV (reference sequence). DNA for the CDR3: TGTGCCAGCAGTTTATGGCAGGGGAGCCACGAGCAGTACTTC. This sequence encodes CASSLWQGSHEQYF.

The gene calls are TRBV6-1 and TRBJ2-7; the D gene is possibly TRBD1 (5 bases). The CDR3 contains 12 residues. Germline loops: CDR1 MNHNS, CDR2 SASEGT. The V end was cut by 5 bases, the J end by 4 bases, with 9 bases between. The CDR3 bases are TGTGCCAGCAGTCGACAGCTTTACGAGCAGTACTTC. Protein sequence: CASSRQLYEQYF.

This clone came up once. CDR3 protein: CASSVADRGFMNTEAFF. The CDR3 DNA reads TGTGCCAGCAGCGTAGCGGACAGAGGTTTCATGAACACTGAAGCTTTCTTT. The rearrangement links TRBV9 to TRBJ1-1, with D possibly TRBD1 on 6 matching bases. Germline V lookup: CDR1 SGDLS, CDR2 YYNGEE. The CDR3 length is 17 residues. Trimming shortened V by 0 bases and J by 0 bases, and 15 bases separated the two germline ends.